The text below deals with one T cell receptor beta chain. The antigen this receptor binds is unknown. One base away there is no much larger clone; base qualities are not given. The data derive from a study of control samples from healthy donors and cancer patients (dated by TCRdb to the early 2020s). Library preparation employed the immunoSEQ multiplex PCR assay. This immuneACCESS table, as held by TCRdb, lists in-frame sequences with V and J called but not all clones. Of the missing ones, under half trace to an unresolved V gene in checked studies; the others have no known cause. The sample table records 150,000 or so clones; 93% of these occur just once. The ten largest clones capture almost 6% of the sample. Inclusive of the bounding cysteine and phenylalanine, the CDR3 is 16 residues long. The sequence is cut down to CDR3 DNA, 48 bases in frame from base 1. CDR1 and CDR2 were assigned from the germline V gene as SGHDT and YYEEEE. Germline trimming amounts to 4 bases on V and 4 bases on J, with 11 as the count of junction bases outside the gene matches.

Recombination joined TRBV5-6 with TRBJ2-3; 8 bases in the middle match TRBD2. This TCR was recovered from a man between 18 and 29 years old in good health. Sequences were obtained from blood. The DNA sequence reads TGTGCCAGCAGCCCTACCCCGGGGGGGCCTGCAGATACGCAGTATTTT. The encoded protein is CASSPTPGGPADTQYF.